The rows below give T cell receptor beta chains drawn from one sample of a study of shared T cell receptors in the human thymus. Some clones are missing from TCRdb's copy, which holds only in-frame ones; the method was immunoSEQ multiplex PCR. Counted here are hundreds of thousands of clones, 80% to 90% occurring once; the ten biggest clones make up 0.0094%. This sample was shared with a second study, whose subject was human thymus T cells.

The sample taken for sequencing was thymocytes. Receptors were obtained from a boy younger than two with a congenital heart defect. CDR3s include the opening cysteine and the closing phenylalanine or tryptophan.

TRBV28	CASVPRASSYEQYF
TRBV6-4	CASSEGGKHSPLHF
TRBV5-1	CASSWGLAGPSDTQYF
TRBV15	CATSSGTASKRGGYTF
TRBV7-9	CASSGLRGYEQYF
TRBV29-1	CSVAHRTGLGKTEAFF
TRBV7-8	CASSSLVGEPYNEQFF
TRBV7-9	CASSLQGIDNNSPLHF
TRBV7-9	CASSPGQGNQPQHF
TRBV28	CASSLSRNKETQYF
TRBV4-1	CASSQPHQAGNTIYF
TRBV20-1	CSVRETYEQYF
TRBV19	CASSRVRGGGANVLTF
TRBV12-5	CASFAPGTGNYGYTF
TRBV4-2	CASSRDLQGMSNQPQHF
TRBV10-3	CAIIERNPSSGNTIYF
TRBV4-2	CASSQQGPLAEHNEQFF
TRBV28	CASSARVAANEKLFF
TRBV28	CASSQDRGRRKLFF
TRBV9	CASSPEGQARRQETQYF
TRBV4-3	CASSQASGESEQYF
TRBV29-1	CSVGGGRSNEQFF
TRBV5-5	CASSLEGEEQFF
TRBV28	CASSFSDVGGAVPDTQYF
TRBV28	CASSPHDREVTEAFF
TRBV5-4	CASSAGGTSGTYEQYF
TRBV4-1	CASSHPGQVLVEKLFF
TRBV5-1	CASSRWDSFSYEQYF
TRBV9	CASSVGTSGSGTYEQYF